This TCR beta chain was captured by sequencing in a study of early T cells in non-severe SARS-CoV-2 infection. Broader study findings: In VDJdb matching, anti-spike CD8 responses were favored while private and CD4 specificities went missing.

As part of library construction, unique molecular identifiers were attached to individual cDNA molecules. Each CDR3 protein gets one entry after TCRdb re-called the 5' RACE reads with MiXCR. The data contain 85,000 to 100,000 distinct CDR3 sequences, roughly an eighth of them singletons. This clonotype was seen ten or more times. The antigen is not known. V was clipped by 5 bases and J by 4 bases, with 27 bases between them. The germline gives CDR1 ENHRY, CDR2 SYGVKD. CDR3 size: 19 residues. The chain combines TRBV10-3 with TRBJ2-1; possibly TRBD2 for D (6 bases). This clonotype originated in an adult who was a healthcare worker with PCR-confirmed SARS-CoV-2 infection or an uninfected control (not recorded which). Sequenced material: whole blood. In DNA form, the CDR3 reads TGTGCCATCAGTAGACCGACTAGGGGCCATCTTTCCCAATACAATGAGCAGTTCTTC. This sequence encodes CAISRPTRGHLSQYNEQFF.